This entry is about one T cell receptor beta chain. Its antigen remains undetermined. Base qualities are not recorded, but no much larger clone differs from it by a single base. The source of the sample is a study of metastatic and nonmetastatic thyroid tumors (dated by TCRdb to the early 2020s). About the full investigation: Repertoires from peripheral blood and from tumor or nodule tissue samples of malignant and benign thyroid patients were compared. General findings and caveats noted by the study authors: TCR beta diversity was reported as significantly higher in malignant tumors than in benign nodules, in both blood and tumor samples.

V was cut back by 8 bases and J by 4 bases, leaving a gap of 20 bases between them. The CDR1 and CDR2 encoded by the germline V gene are SNHLY and FYNNEI. The CDR3 runs 15 amino acids, cysteine and phenylalanine included. Only the CDR3 part of the read is kept: 45 bases, read in frame from the first base. No treatment had been received by any patient before thyroid surgery. The study retrospectively analysed patient clinical samples collected from about 2012 to 2018 using T-cell receptor beta sequencing. Libraries were built with PCR. Instrument used: Illumina HiSeq 4000. High-throughput sequencing was used to profile the CDR3 region of the TCR beta-chain in every patient. The authors processed their data as follows. CDR3 differences across clinicopathological groups were used to build a classifier for discriminating distant-metastatic papillary thyroid cancer patients. Repertoire diversity was assessed with the Shannon index, and tumor-blood repertoire similarity with the Morisita-Horn index. The public reads were reanalyzed by TCRdb: fastp trimming at Q25, MiXCR alignment, in-frame beta chains only. TCRdb's processing, not the authors' own work, is the source of the V and J calls. The sample table records under 30,000 clones; under 4.5% of these occur just once. The ten top clones hold 21% of the sample.

The sequenced material came from blood. The clonotype was recovered from a female donor with papillary thyroid cancer or a benign thyroid nodule (not recorded which). Some clones in this sample may be carry-over from other donors' samples. The chain is encoded by TRBV2 joined to TRBJ1-2; the D segment could be TRBD1, given 6 matching bases. The CDR3 corresponds to CASPEVGGRRYGYTF. The sequenced DNA: TGTGCCAGCCCAGAGGTGGGGGGCCGCCGCTATGGCTACACCTTC.